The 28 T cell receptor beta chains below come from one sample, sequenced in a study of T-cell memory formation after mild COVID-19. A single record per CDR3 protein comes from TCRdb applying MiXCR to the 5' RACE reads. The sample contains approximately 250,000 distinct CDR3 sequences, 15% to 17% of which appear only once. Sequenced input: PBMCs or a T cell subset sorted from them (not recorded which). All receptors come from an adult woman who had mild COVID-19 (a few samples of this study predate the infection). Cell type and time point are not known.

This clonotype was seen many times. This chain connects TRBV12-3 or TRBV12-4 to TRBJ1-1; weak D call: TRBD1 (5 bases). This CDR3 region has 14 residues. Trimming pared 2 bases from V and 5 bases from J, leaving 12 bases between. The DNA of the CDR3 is TGTGCCAGCAGTTTATCGGCCGGGGGGACTGAAGCTTTCTTT. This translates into CASSLSAGGTEAFF.

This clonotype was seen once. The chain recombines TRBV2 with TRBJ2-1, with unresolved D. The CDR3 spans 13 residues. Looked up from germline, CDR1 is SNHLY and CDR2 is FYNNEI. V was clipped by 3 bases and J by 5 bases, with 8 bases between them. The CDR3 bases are TGTGCCAGCAGTGAGAACACGGACAATGAGCAGTTCTTC. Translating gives CASSENTDNEQFF.

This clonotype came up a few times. The CDR3 region has the DNA TGTGCCAGCAGCTTAGTACGTTCTAGCTCAGAGACCCAGTACTTC. As protein: CASSLVRSSSETQYF. J is TRBJ2-5 and V is TRBV7-6, with D perhaps matching TRBD2 (5 bases). V lost 1 base, J lost 4 bases, and 13 bases lay in between. Germline V gives CDR1 SGHVS, CDR2 FNYEAQ. The CDR3 has 15 amino acids.

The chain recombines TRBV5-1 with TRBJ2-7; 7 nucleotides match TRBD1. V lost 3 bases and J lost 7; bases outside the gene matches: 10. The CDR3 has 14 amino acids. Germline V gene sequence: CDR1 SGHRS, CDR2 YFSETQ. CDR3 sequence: CASSSGQVRVEQYF. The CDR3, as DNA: TGCGCCAGCAGCTCCGGACAGGTCCGAGTAGAGCAGTACTTC.

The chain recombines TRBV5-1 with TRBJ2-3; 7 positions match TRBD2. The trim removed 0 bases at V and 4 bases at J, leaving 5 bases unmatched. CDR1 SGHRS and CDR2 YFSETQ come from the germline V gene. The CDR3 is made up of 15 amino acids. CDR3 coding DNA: TGCGCCAGCAGCTTGGCGGGGGGTTCACCAGATACGCAGTATTTT. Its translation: CASSLAGGSPDTQYF.

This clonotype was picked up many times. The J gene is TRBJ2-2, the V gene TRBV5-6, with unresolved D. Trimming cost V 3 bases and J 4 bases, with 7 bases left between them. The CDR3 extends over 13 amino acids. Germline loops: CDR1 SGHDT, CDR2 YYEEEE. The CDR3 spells CASSWAGTGELFF. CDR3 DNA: TGTGCCAGCAGCTGGGCCGGCACCGGGGAGCTGTTTTTT.

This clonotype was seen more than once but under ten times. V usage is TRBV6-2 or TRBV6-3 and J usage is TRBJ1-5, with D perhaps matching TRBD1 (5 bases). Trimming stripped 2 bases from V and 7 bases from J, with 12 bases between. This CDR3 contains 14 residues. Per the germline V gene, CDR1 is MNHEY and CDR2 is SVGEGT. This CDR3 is CASSYGGTGQPQHF. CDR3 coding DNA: TGTGCCAGCAGTTACGGGGGAACTGGGCAGCCCCAGCATTTT.

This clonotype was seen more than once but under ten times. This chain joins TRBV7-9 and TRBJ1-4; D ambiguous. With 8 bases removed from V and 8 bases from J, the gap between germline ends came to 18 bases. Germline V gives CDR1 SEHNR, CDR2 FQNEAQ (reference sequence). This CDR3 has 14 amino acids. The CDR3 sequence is CASGQDAAREKLFF. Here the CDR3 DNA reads TGTGCCAGCGGCCAGGACGCCGCCAGGGAAAAACTGTTTTTT.

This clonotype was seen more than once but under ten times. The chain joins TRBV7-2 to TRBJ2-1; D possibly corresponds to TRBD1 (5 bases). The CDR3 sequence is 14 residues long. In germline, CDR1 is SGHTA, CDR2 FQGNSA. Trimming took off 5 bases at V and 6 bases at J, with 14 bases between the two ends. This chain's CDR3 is CASSPEWQGNEQFF. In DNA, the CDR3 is TGTGCCAGCAGCCCCGAGTGGCAGGGCAATGAGCAGTTCTTC.

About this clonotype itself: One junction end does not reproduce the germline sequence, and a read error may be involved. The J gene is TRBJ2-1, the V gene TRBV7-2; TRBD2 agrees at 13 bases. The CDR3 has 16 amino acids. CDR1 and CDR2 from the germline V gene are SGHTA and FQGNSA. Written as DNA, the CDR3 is TGTGCCAGCAGCCTAAGACTAGCGGGGGGCTACGATGAGCAGTTCTTC. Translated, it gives CASSLRLAGGYDEQFF.

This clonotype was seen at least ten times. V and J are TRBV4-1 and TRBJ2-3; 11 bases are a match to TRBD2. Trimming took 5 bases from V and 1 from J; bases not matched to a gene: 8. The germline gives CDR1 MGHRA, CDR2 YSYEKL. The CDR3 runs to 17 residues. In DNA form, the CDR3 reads TGCGCCAGCAGCAAAACCGGGACTAGCGGCGGCACAGATACGCAGTATTTT. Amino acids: CASSKTGTSGGTDTQYF.

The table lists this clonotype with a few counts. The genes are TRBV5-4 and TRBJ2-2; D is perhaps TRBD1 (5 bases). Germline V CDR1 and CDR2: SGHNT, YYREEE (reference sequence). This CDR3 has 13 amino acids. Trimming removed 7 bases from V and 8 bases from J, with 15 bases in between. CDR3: CASGMQGPGELFF. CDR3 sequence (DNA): TGTGCCAGCGGCATGCAGGGTCCGGGGGAGCTGTTTTTT.

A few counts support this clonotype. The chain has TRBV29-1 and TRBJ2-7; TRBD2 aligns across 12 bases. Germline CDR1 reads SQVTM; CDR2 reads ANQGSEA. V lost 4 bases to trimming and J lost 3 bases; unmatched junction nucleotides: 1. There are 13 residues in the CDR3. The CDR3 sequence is CSVGLAGDYEQYF. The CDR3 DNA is TGCAGCGTTGGACTAGCGGGAGACTACGAGCAGTACTTC.

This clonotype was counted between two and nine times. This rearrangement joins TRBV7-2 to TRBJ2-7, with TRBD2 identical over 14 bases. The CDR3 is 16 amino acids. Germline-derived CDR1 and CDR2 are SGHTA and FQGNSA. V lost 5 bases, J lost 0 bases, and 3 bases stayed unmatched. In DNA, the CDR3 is TGTGCCAGCAGCCAAGGGACTAGCGGGAGCTCCTACGAGCAGTACTTC. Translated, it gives CASSQGTSGSSYEQYF.

CDR3 DNA sequence: TGTGCCAGCAGTCCCGGGGGTCGGGATGAGCAGTTCTTC. Translating gives CASSPGGRDEQFF. The rearrangement uses TRBV6-4 and TRBJ2-1; perhaps TRBD2 as D (6 bases). V dropped 5 bases and J dropped 8 bases, with 13 bases sitting between them. Looked up from germline, CDR1 is MRHNA and CDR2 is SNTAGT. The CDR3 is 13 amino acids.

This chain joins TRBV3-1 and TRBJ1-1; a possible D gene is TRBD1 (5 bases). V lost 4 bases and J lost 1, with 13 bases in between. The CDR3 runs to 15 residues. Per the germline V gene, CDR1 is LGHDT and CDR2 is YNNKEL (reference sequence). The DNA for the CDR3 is TGTGCCAGCAGCCCGTTAGGGGTTGGGAACACTGAAGCTTTCTTT. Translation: CASSPLGVGNTEAFF.

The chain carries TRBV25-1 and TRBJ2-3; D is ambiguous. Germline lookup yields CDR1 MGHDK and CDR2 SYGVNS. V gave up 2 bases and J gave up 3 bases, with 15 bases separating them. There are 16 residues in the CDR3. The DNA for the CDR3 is TGTGCCAGCAGTGAAAGCATTGGGGTCTGGACAGATACGCAGTATTTT. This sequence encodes CASSESIGVWTDTQYF.

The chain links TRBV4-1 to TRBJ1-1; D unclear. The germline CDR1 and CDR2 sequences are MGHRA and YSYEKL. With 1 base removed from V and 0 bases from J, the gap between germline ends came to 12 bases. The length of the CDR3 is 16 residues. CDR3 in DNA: TGCGCCAGCAGCCAAGGTCGATTTAGCTTGAACACTGAAGCTTTCTTT. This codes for CASSQGRFSLNTEAFF.

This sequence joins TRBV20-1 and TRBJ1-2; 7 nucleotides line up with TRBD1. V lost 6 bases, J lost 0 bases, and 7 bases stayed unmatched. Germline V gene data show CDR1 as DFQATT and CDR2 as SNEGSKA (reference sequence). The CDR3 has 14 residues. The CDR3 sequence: CSAGGQQTNYGYTF. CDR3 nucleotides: TGCAGTGCCGGGGGACAGCAAACTAACTATGGCTACACCTTC.

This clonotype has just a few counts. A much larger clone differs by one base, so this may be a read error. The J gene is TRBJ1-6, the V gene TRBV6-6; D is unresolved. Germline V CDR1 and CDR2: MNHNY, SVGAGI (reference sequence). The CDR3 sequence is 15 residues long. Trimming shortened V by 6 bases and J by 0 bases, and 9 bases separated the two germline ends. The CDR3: CASSPGSSYNSPLHF. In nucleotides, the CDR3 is TGTGCCAGCAGCCCCGGGAGCTCCTATAATTCACCCCTCCACTTT.

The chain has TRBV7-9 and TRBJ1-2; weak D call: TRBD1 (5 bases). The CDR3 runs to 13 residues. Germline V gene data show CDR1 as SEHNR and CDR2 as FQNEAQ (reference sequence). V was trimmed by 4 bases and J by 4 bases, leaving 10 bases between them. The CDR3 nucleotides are TGTGCCAGCAGCTACGCCGGGACCTATGGCTACACCTTC. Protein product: CASSYAGTYGYTF.

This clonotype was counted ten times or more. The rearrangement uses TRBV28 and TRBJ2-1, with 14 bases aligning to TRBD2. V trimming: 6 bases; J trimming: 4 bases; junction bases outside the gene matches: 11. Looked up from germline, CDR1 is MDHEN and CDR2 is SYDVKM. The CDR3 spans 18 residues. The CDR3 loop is CASSLGTSGRKSYNEQFF. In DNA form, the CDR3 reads TGTGCCAGCAGCCTCGGGACTAGCGGGAGAAAGTCATACAATGAGCAGTTCTTC.

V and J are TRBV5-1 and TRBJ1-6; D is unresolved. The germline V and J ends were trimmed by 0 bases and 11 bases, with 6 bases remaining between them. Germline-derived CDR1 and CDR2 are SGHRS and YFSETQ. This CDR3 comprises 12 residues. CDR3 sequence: CASSLDKPPLHF. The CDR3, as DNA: TGCGCCAGCAGCTTGGACAAGCCACCCCTCCACTTT.

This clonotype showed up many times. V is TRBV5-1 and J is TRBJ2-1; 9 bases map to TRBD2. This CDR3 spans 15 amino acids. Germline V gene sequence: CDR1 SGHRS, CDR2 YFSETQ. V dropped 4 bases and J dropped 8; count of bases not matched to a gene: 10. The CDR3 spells CASSQDSGSWYEQFF. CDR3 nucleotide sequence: TGCGCCAGCAGCCAGGATAGCGGGAGTTGGTATGAGCAGTTCTTC.

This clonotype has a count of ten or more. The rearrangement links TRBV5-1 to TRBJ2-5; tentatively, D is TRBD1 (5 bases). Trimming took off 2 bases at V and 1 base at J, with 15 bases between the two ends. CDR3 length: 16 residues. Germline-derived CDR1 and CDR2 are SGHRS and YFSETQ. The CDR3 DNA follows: TGCGCCAGCAGCTTAGGTCCAGGGCCTTTCCAAGAGACCCAGTACTTC. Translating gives CASSLGPGPFQETQYF.

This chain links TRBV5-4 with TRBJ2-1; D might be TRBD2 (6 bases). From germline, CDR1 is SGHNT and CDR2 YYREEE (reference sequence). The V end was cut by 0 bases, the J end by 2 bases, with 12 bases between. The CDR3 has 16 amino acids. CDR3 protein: CASSLGGTRAYNEQFF. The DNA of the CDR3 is TGTGCCAGCAGCTTGGGCGGGACGCGAGCCTACAATGAGCAGTTCTTC.

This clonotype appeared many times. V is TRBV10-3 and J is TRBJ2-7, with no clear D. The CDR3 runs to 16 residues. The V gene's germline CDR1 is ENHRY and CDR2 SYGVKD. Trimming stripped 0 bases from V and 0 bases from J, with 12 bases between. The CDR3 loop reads CAISESGKTSSYEQYF. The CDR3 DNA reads TGTGCCATCAGTGAGTCGGGCAAAACCAGCTCCTACGAGCAGTACTTC.

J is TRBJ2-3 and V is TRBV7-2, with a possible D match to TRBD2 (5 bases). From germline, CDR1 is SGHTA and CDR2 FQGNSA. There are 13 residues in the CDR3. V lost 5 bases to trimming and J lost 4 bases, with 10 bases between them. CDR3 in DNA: TGTGCCAGCAGCGGGCGGCGGGCAGATACGCAGTATTTT. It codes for CASSGRRADTQYF.